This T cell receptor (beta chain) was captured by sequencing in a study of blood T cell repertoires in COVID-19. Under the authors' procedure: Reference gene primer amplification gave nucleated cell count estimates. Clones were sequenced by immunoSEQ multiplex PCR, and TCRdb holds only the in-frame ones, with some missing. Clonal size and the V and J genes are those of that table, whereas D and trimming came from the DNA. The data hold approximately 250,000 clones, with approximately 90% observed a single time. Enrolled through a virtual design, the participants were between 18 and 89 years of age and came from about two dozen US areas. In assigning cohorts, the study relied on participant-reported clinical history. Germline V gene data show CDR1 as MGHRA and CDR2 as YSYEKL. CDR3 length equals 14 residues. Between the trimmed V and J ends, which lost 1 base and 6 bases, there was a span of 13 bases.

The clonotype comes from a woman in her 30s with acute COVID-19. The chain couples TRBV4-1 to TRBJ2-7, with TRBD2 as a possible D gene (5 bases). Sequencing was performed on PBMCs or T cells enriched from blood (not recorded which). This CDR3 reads CASSQGGNPGEQYF. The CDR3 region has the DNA TGCGCCAGCAGCCAAGGAGGGAATCCGGGCGAGCAGTACTTC.